The sequence of this T cell receptor beta chain was determined in a study of T-cell reconstitution after alpha-beta-depleted transplantation in children. Germline V gene sequence: CDR1 MNHEY, CDR2 SVGEGT. The CDR3 runs to 14 residues. Trimming left V 5 bases short and J 7 bases short, with 15 bases between. Construction of the TCRbeta library involved unique molecular identifiers. TCRdb fed the PCR reads into MiXCR, producing one record per CDR3 protein. This table has more than 550,000 distinct CDR3 sequences, about 10% appearing once. This clonotype has ten or more counts. This TCR came from a human donor who donated a stem cell graft to a child with acute myeloid leukemia. The source was PBMCs from the stem cell graft donor, collected from the stem cell graft. This chain joins TRBV6-2 or TRBV6-3 and TRBJ2-1, with D unresolved. The CDR3 region has the DNA TGTGCCAGCAGTATCCCTGGCAGGCTAAATGAGCAGTTCTTC. As protein: CASSIPGRLNEQFF.